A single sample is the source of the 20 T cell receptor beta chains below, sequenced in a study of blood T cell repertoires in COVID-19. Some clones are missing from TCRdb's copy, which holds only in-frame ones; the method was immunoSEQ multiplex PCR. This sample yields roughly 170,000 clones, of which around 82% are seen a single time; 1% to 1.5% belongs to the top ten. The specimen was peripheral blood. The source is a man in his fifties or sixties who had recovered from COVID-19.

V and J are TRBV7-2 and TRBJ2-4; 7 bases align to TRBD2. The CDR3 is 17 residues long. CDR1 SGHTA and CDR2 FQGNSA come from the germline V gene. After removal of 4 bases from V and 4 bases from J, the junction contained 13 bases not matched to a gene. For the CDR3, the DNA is TGTGCCAGCAGCTCCTACCTCGCGGGGGAGAAAAAAAACATTCAGTACTTC. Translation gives CASSSYLAGEKKNIQYF.

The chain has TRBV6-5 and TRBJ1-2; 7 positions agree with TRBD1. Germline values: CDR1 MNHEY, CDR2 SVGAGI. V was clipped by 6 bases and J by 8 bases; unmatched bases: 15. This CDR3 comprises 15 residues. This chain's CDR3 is CASRVTLTGLGGYTF. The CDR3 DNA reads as TGTGCCAGCAGGGTAACCCTGACAGGGCTCGGGGGCTACACCTTC.

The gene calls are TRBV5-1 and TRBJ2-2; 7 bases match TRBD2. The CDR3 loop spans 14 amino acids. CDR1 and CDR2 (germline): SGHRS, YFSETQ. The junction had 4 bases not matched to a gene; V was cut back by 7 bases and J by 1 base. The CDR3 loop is CASGERGNTGELFF. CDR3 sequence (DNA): TGCGCCAGCGGGGAGCGGGGGAACACCGGGGAGCTGTTTTTT.

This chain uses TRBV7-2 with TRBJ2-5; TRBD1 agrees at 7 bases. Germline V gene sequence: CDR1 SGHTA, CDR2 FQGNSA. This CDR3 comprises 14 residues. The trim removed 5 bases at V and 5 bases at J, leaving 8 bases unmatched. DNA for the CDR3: TGTGCCAGCAGCAGACAGGGTGGTACGGAGACCCAGTACTTC. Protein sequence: CASSRQGGTETQYF. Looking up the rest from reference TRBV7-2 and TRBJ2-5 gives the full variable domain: GAGVSQSPSNKVTEKGKDVELRCDPISGHTALYWYRQSLGQGLEFLIYFQGNSAPDKSGLPSDRFSAERTGGSVSTLTIQRTQQEDSAVYLCASSRQGGTETQYFGPGTRLLVL.

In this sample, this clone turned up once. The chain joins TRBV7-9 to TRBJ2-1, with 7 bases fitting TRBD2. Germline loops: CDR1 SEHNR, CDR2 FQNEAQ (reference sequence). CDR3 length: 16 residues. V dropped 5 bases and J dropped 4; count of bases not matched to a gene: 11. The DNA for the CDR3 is TGTGCCAGCAGCAAGCTTGGGGCCGGGGGGTACAATGAGCAGTTCTTC. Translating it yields CASSKLGAGGYNEQFF.

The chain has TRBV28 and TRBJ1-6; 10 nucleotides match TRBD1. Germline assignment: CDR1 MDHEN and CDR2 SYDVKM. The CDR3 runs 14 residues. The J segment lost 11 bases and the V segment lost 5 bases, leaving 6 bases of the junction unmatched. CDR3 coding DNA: TGTGCCAGCAGTCTGGGACAGGGGAGGACACCCCTCCACTTT. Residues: CASSLGQGRTPLHF.

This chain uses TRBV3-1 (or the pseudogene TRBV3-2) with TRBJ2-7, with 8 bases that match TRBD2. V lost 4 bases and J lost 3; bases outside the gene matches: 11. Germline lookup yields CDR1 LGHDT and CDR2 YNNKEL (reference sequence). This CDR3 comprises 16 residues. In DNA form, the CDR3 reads TGTGCCAGCAGCCCACAATCGGGACTAGGGCACTACGAGCAGTACTTC. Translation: CASSPQSGLGHYEQYF.

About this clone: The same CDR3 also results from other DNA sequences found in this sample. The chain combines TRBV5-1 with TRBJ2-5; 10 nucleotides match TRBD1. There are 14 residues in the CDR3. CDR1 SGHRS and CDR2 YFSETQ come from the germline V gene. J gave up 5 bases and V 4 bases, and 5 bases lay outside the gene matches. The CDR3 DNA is TGCGCCAGCAGCCTAGGGACAGGGGAGGAGACCCAGTACTTC. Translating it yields CASSLGTGEETQYF.

The CDR3 DNA is TGTGCCAGCAGCTGGGACAGTCAAGAGACCCAGTACTTC. This codes for CASSWDSQETQYF. The chain has TRBV13 and TRBJ2-5; 7 bases are shared with TRBD1. The V and J ends lost 4 bases and 2 bases, in that order; junction bases with no gene match: 1. There are 13 residues in the CDR3. CDR1 PRHDT and CDR2 FYEKMQ come from the germline V gene (reference sequence).

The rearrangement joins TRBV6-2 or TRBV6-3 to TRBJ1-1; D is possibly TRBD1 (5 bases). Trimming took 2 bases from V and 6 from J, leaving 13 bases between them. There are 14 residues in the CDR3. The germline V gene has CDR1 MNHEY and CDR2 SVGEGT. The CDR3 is CASSYVGGAAEAFF. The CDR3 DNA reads TGTGCCAGCAGTTACGTGGGGGGTGCCGCTGAAGCTTTCTTT.

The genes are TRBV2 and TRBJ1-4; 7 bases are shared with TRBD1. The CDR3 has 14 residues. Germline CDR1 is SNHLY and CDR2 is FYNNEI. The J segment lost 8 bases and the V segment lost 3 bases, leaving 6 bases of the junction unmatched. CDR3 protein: CASSDRGMQEKLFF. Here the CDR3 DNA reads TGTGCCAGCAGTGACAGGGGGATGCAAGAAAAACTGTTTTTT. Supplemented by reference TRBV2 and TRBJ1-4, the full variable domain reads EPEVTQTPSHQVTQMGQEVILRCVPISNHLYFYWYRQILGQKVEFLVSFYNNEISEKSEIFDDQFSVERPDGSNFTLKIRSTKLEDSAMYFCASSDRGMQEKLFFGSGTQLSVL.

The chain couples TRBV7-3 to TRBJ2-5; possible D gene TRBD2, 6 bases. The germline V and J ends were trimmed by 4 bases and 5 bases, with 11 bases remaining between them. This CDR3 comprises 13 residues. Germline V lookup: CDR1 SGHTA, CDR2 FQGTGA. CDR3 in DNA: TGTGCCAGCAGCTCGGGACTGAGGGAGACCCAGTACTTC. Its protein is CASSSGLRETQYF.

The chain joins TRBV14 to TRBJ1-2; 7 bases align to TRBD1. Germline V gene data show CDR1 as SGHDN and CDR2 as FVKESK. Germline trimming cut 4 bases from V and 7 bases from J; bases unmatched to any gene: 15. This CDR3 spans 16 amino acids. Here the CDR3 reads CASSPQPGQISGGYTF. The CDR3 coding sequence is TGTGCCAGCAGCCCTCAACCGGGACAGATCTCCGGTGGCTACACCTTC.

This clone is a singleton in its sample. CDR3 coding DNA: TGTGCCAGCATAGACAGGGTCGGAAGGCCTCCTGAGCAGTACTTC. It specifies CASIDRVGRPPEQYF. This chain uses TRBV6-5 with TRBJ2-7; 7 bases agree with TRBD1. The germline V gene has CDR1 MNHEY and CDR2 SVGAGI. CDR3 length: 15 residues. Germline trimming cut 7 bases from V and 7 bases from J; bases unmatched to any gene: 16.

The CDR3 is CASSQDPLGGARYEQYF. In DNA form, the CDR3 reads TGCGCCAGCAGCCAAGACCCCCTGGGGGGGGCGCGGTACGAGCAGTACTTC. The chain has TRBV4-3 and TRBJ2-7, with a tentative D call TRBD2 (7 bases). CDR3 length equals 17 residues. Germline V CDR1 and CDR2: LGHNA, YSLEER. V was shortened by 0 bases and J by 4 bases, with 19 bases between the two germline ends.

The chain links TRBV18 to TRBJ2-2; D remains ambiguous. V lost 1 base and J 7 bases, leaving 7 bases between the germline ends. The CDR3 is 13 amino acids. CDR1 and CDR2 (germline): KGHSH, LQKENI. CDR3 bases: TGTGCCAGCTCACCACTTGCGGACGGGGAGCTGTTTTTT. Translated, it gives CASSPLADGELFF. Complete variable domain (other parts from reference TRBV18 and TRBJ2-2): NAGVMQNPRHLVRRRGQEARLRCSPMKGHSHVYWYRQLPEEGLKFMVYLQKENIIDESGMPKERFSAEFPKEGPSILRIQQVVRGDSAAYFCASSPLADGELFFGEGSRLTVL.

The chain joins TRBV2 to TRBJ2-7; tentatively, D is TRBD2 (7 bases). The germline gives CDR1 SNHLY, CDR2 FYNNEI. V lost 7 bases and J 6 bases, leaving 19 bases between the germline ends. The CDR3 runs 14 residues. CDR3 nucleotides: TGTGCCAGCAATTCGGGGGGCGGGGGCGTCGAGCAGTACTTC. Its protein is CASNSGGGGVEQYF.

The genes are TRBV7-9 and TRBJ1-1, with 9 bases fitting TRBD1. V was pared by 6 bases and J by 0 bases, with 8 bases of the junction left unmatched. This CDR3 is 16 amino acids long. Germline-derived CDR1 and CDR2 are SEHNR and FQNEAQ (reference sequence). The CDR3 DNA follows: TGTGCCAGCAGACAGGGGGCTGGTCGGTTGAACACTGAAGCTTTCTTT. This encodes CASRQGAGRLNTEAFF.

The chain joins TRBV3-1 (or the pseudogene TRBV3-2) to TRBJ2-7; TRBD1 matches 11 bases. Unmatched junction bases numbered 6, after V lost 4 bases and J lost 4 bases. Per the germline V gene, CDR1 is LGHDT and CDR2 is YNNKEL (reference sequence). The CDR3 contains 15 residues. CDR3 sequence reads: CASSPDGQGAYEQYF. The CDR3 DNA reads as TGTGCCAGCAGCCCAGACGGACAGGGGGCTTACGAGCAGTACTTC.

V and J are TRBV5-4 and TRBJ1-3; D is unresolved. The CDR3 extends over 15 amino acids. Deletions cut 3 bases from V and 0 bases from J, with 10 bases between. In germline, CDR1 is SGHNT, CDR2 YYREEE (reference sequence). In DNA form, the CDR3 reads TGTGCCAGCAGCTCGCAGGCCGGCTCTGGAAACACCATATATTTT. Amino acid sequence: CASSSQAGSGNTIYF.